This entry lists 14 T cell receptor beta chains sequenced from one sample in a study of cytomegalovirus exposure and HLA in healthy donors. A multiplex PCR was run with 60 Vbeta primers and 13 Jbeta primers. The repertoire was sequenced with immunoSEQ multiplex PCR; TCRdb's copy has only in-frame clones and lacks some. This table has more than 100,000 clones, just under 80% appearing once. Sequences were obtained from PBMCs. Receptors originate from a woman younger than 35 in good health and CMV-seronegative.

This chain links TRBV4-1 with TRBJ2-7, with 11 bases fitting TRBD2. From germline, CDR1 is MGHRA and CDR2 YSYEKL. The CDR3 has 15 residues. V lost 2 bases, J lost 4 bases, and 4 bases stayed unmatched. CDR3 DNA: TGCGCCAGCAGCCAATTTGGACTAGCGGGTTACGAGCAGTACTTC. Its protein product is CASSQFGLAGYEQYF.

The gene calls are TRBV6-5 and TRBJ1-2; weak D call: TRBD1 (5 bases). The CDR3 has 15 residues. Germline CDR1 reads MNHEY; CDR2 reads SVGAGI. The V and J ends lost 0 bases and 4 bases respectively, with 12 bases between them. The CDR3 DNA reads TGTGCCAGCAGTTACTCGGCGGGGCAGAGCTATGGCTACACCTTC. It codes for CASSYSAGQSYGYTF.

This clone was found a few times. J is TRBJ2-3 and V is TRBV25-1; 11 bases match TRBD2. This CDR3 is built from 15 residues. From germline, CDR1 is MGHDK and CDR2 SYGVNS. The junction had 3 bases not matched to a gene; V was cut back by 7 bases and J by 0 bases. The DNA of the CDR3 is TGTGCCAGCATAGCGGGAGGGGAGAGCACAGATACGCAGTATTTT. As protein: CASIAGGESTDTQYF.

The rearrangement joins TRBV10-1 to TRBJ2-5, with D perhaps matching TRBD2 (5 bases). The DNA end is more similar to TRBJ2-7, so the J call may be wrong. The CDR3 spans 14 residues. Germline V gene sequence: CDR1 WNHNN, CDR2 SYGVQD (reference sequence). CDR3 in DNA: TGCGCCAGCAGTGGGTCGGAGAGGGCCTCCGAGCAGTACTTC. Protein: CASSGSERASEQYF.

The J gene is TRBJ1-2, the V gene TRBV29-1; 9 bases line up with TRBD1. The V and J ends lost 1 base and 7 bases, in that order; junction bases with no gene match: 10. The CDR3 length is 15 residues. From germline, CDR1 is SQVTM and CDR2 ANQGSEA. The chain's CDR3 is CSVEATGQGTIGYTF. The CDR3 DNA reads as TGCAGCGTTGAAGCTACCGGACAGGGGACGATTGGCTACACCTTC.

The genes are TRBV11-2 and TRBJ2-5, with 11 nucleotides matching TRBD2. Trimming took 3 bases from V and 4 from J; bases not matched to a gene: 7. The CDR3 spans 16 residues. CDR1 is SGHAT, CDR2 FQNNGV, per germline. This CDR3 is CASSFSGSGRGETQYF. The CDR3 region has the DNA TGTGCCAGCAGCTTTAGTGGTAGCGGGAGGGGAGAGACCCAGTACTTC.

The rearrangement uses TRBV10-2 and TRBJ1-5; D is perhaps TRBD1 (6 bases). Trimming took 7 bases from V and 3 from J, leaving 10 bases between them. There are 13 residues in the CDR3. Germline V gene sequence: CDR1 WSHSY, CDR2 SAAADI. The CDR3 bases are TGCGCCAGCATGCAGGGGCCCAATCAGCCCCAGCATTTT. Encoded protein: CASMQGPNQPQHF.

The V gene is TRBV7-9, the J gene TRBJ2-2; 7 bases are a match to TRBD1. Germline V gene lookup returns CDR1 SEHNR and CDR2 FQNEAQ (reference sequence). The V segment lost 5 bases and the J segment 5 bases; nucleotides outside the gene matches: 8. The CDR3 loop spans 15 amino acids. Written as DNA, the CDR3 is TGTGCCAGCAGCCACACATGGGGACAGACCGGGGAGCTGTTTTTT. Amino acids: CASSHTWGQTGELFF.

The chain uses TRBV29-1 and TRBJ2-4, with D possibly TRBD1 on 6 matching bases. The CDR3 length is 15 residues. Trimming removed 6 bases from V and 2 bases from J, with 17 bases in between. CDR1 and CDR2 from the germline V gene are SQVTM and ANQGSEA. CDR3 in DNA: TGCAGCGTCTCCAGAGGGGGTGGGACCAAAAACATTCAGTACTTC. Translation gives CSVSRGGGTKNIQYF.

This clone was observed a single time. The missing conserved phenylalanine or tryptophan at the end of this CDR3 makes a read error likely. The DNA is left out, because the CDR3 cannot be placed on it with certainty; the CDR3 is given as TCRdb lists it. The rearrangement joins TRBV5-1 to TRBJ2-7; the table's D call, TRBD2, has no DNA check behind it. Germline CDR1 SGHRS, CDR2 YFSETQ. A total of 10 residues make up the CDR3, ends included. CDR3 loop: CASSLVYATG.

There are a few counts of this clone. This rearrangement joins TRBV15 to TRBJ2-5; 10 bases fit TRBD1. The J call could be wrong; TRBJ2-7 is a better fit for the DNA end. Germline V gene sequence: CDR1 LNHNV, CDR2 YYDKDF (reference sequence). The length of the CDR3 is 16 residues. The CDR3 DNA sequence: TGTGCCACCAGCAGTGCCGGACAGGGGGGATCCTACGAGCAGTACTTC. Protein: CATSSAGQGGSYEQYF.

The chain joins TRBV18 to TRBJ1-1; no definite D call. This CDR3 comprises 16 residues. CDR1 is KGHSH, CDR2 LQKENI, per germline. V lost 6 bases, J lost 0 bases, and 17 bases lay in between. The CDR3 DNA reads as TGTGCCAGCTCGCCAGGTCGGGGAGTAATGAACACTGAAGCTTTCTTT. It translates to CASSPGRGVMNTEAFF.

The chain links TRBV6-1 to TRBJ2-2, with no clear D. From germline, CDR1 is MNHNS and CDR2 SASEGT. The germline V and J ends were trimmed by 6 bases and 1 base, with 12 bases remaining between them. CDR3 length equals 15 residues. CDR3 sequence reads: CASRRIILNTGELFF. CDR3 sequence (DNA): TGTGCCAGCAGGAGAATCATTCTGAACACCGGGGAGCTGTTTTTT.

The chain joins TRBV5-1 to TRBJ1-4, with 8 bases aligning to TRBD1. Germline V gene lookup returns CDR1 SGHRS and CDR2 YFSETQ. V trimming: 1 base; J trimming: 7 bases; junction bases outside the gene matches: 6. The CDR3 is 15 residues long. The CDR3 DNA reads TGCGCCAGCAGCTTGATGCAGGGGGCGCGTGAAAAACTGTTTTTT. The encoded protein is CASSLMQGAREKLFF.